A single sample is the source of the 29 T cell receptor beta chains below, sequenced in a study of cytomegalovirus exposure and HLA in healthy donors. The PCR had 60 Vbeta and 13 Jbeta primers. The data were produced by immunoSEQ multiplex PCR, yet TCRdb's version contains in-frame clones alone and is incomplete. The sample consists of about 160,000 clones, about 60% of them appearing once. Sequencing was performed on PBMCs. The receptors derive from an older woman in good health and CMV-seropositive.

CDR3 sequence reads: CASSLGQPNEQFF. The CDR3 DNA sequence: TGTGCCAGCAGCTTAGGACAGCCTAATGAGCAGTTCTTC. The rearrangement uses TRBV7-3 and TRBJ2-1, with D possibly being TRBD1 (6 bases). The germline V gene encodes CDR1 SGHTA and CDR2 FQGTGA. V lost 2 bases and J lost 7, with 9 bases in between. This CDR3 has 13 amino acids.

This clone occurred a few times. This chain connects TRBV11-2 to TRBJ2-2; TRBD2 aligns across 7 bases. The trim removed 0 bases at V and 4 bases at J, leaving 14 bases unmatched. The CDR3 consists of 19 residues. In germline, CDR1 is SGHAT, CDR2 FQNNGV. CDR3 nucleotide sequence: TGTGCCAGCAGCTTAGATCGTTCTGCGGCGGGAGTGGGCACCGGGGAGCTGTTTTTT. It codes for CASSLDRSAAGVGTGELFF.

This clone was recorded only once. This chain links TRBV7-2 with TRBJ2-5; 10 bases line up with TRBD1. With V trimmed by 4 bases and J by 11 bases, 10 bases remained unmatched. Germline assignment: CDR1 SGHTA and CDR2 FQGNSA. There are 14 residues in the CDR3. CDR3 bases: TGTGCCAGCAGCTCCCGACAGGGGGCGGGTGAGCAGTACTTC. It codes for CASSSRQGAGEQYF.

This chain joins TRBV7-2 and TRBJ1-6, with a tentative D call TRBD1 (5 bases). The CDR3 totals 12 residues. Trimming stripped 5 bases from V and 16 bases from J, with 15 bases between. CDR1 SGHTA and CDR2 FQGNSA come from the germline V gene. The CDR3 region is CASSLRAGPLHF. The CDR3 nucleotides are TGTGCCAGCAGCCTTCGGGCAGGGCCACTCCACTTT. Full variable domain (rest looked up from reference TRBV7-2 and TRBJ1-6): GAGVSQSPSNKVTEKGKDVELRCDPISGHTALYWYRQSLGQGLEFLIYFQGNSAPDKSGLPSDRFSAERTGGSVSTLTIQRTQQEDSAVYLCASSLRAGPLHFGNGTRLTVT.

The V call is TRBV11-2, the J call TRBJ2-5; TRBD1 aligns across 8 bases. V was pared by 1 base and J by 5 bases, with 3 bases of the junction left unmatched. The CDR3 consists of 14 residues. CDR1 SGHAT and CDR2 FQNNGV come from the germline V gene. The CDR3 bases are TGTGCCAGCAGCTTAGGACAGGGGTTCGAGACCCAGTACTTC. Its translation is CASSLGQGFETQYF.

The table lists this clone with a few counts. This rearrangement joins TRBV15 to TRBJ1-1, with D unresolved. Per germline, CDR1 LNHNV and CDR2 YYDKDF (reference sequence). This CDR3 contains 14 residues. The V gene lost 0 bases and the J gene lost 3 bases, with 8 bases spanning the gap. Written as DNA, the CDR3 is TGTGCCACCAGCAGAGATCGAGGGCACACTGAAGCTTTCTTT. This sequence encodes CATSRDRGHTEAFF.

The V call is TRBV2, the J call TRBJ2-4; D gene unclear. CDR1 and CDR2 (germline): SNHLY, FYNNEI. The CDR3 runs 12 residues. V lost 1 base, J lost 7 bases, and 5 bases lay in between. The CDR3 protein is CASSEGPNIQYF. CDR3 DNA sequence: TGTGCCAGCAGTGAAGGGCCTAACATTCAGTACTTC.

The V and J genes are TRBV7-2 and TRBJ1-1; no definite D call. Germline loops: CDR1 SGHTA, CDR2 FQGNSA. Trimming shortened V by 4 bases and J by 0 bases, and 6 bases separated the two germline ends. This CDR3 spans 13 amino acids. DNA of the CDR3: TGTGCCAGCAGCTCTCAGTTGAACACTGAAGCTTTCTTT. This translates into CASSSQLNTEAFF.

A word on this clone: Other DNA variants within this sample encode the same CDR3. The rearrangement joins TRBV18 to TRBJ1-3; the D gene is possibly TRBD1 (6 bases). This CDR3 spans 15 amino acids. In germline, CDR1 is KGHSH, CDR2 LQKENI. Trimming left V 3 bases short and J 1 base short, with 10 bases between. The CDR3 here is CASSPARGSGNTIYF. For the CDR3, the DNA is TGTGCCAGCTCACCTGCCAGGGGTTCTGGAAACACCATATATTTT.

This clone was recorded a few times. The chain links TRBV28 to TRBJ2-5, with 8 bases aligning to TRBD2. The DNA end favors TRBJ2-7, so the J call may be wrong. CDR1 and CDR2 (germline): MDHEN, SYDVKM. This CDR3 has 18 amino acids. The CDR3 region is CASSLGPSRTSLSYEQYF. CDR3 coding DNA: TGTGCCAGCAGTTTAGGCCCTTCGCGGACTAGCCTATCCTACGAGCAGTACTTC.

The genes are TRBV6-4 and TRBJ2-3, with 7 bases identical to TRBD1. J gave up 2 bases and V 4 bases, and 3 bases lay outside the gene matches. The germline V gene encodes CDR1 MRHNA and CDR2 SNTAGT. The CDR3 has 14 residues. CDR3 coding DNA: TGTGCCAGCAGTGGGACAGGTACCACAGATACGCAGTATTTT. Encoded protein: CASSGTGTTDTQYF.

This clone was counted only a few times. The chain carries TRBV9 and TRBJ2-2; D may be TRBD1 (6 bases). The germline gives CDR1 SGDLS, CDR2 YYNGEE. With 1 base removed from V and 5 bases from J, the gap between germline ends came to 12 bases. The CDR3 spans 15 residues. The CDR3 bases are TGTGCCAGCAGCGTATTAGAGGGGGAAACCGGGGAGCTGTTTTTT. Residues: CASSVLEGETGELFF. Full variable domain (rest looked up from reference TRBV9 and TRBJ2-2): DSGVTQTPKHLITATGQRVTLRCSPRSGDLSVYWYQQSLDQGLQFLIQYYNGEERAKGNILERFSAQQFPDLHSELNLSSLELGDSALYFCASSVLEGETGELFFGEGSRLTVL.

This clone has only a few counts. The V call is TRBV5-6, the J call TRBJ2-4; TRBD2 aligns across 14 bases. CDR1 is SGHDT and CDR2 is YYEEEE in the germline V gene. The CDR3 is made up of 15 amino acids. Trimming at V came to 3 bases and at J to 6 bases, leaving 2 bases not matched to a gene. DNA for the CDR3: TGTGCCAGCAGCTCAGGACTAGCGGGAGGAAACATTCAGTACTTC. It is translated as CASSSGLAGGNIQYF.

The chain couples TRBV5-1 to TRBJ1-2, with D unclear. Germline values: CDR1 SGHRS, CDR2 YFSETQ. The CDR3 loop spans 14 amino acids. The V end was cut by 5 bases, the J end by 1 base, with 12 bases between. The CDR3 region has the DNA TGCGCCAGCAGATTCACGGAGGTTAACTATGGCTACACCTTC. Translation gives CASRFTEVNYGYTF.

This clone was counted between two and nine times. The rearrangement joins TRBV5-1 to TRBJ2-7; the D is unclear. The ends were cut back, 4 bases at V and 2 bases at J, with 13 bases in the middle. CDR1 and CDR2 from the germline V gene are SGHRS and YFSETQ. The CDR3 contains 14 residues. The CDR3 coding sequence is TGCGCCAGCAGCCCACGAGGTAGGCCCTACGAGCAGTACTTC. The encoded protein is CASSPRGRPYEQYF.

A few counts support this clone. This sequence joins TRBV4-2 and TRBJ2-7; TRBD1 matches 10 bases. V lost 5 bases, J lost 5 bases, and 9 bases stayed unmatched. The CDR3 has 15 amino acids. Germline V gene lookup returns CDR1 LGHNA and CDR2 YNFKEQ. CDR3 amino acids: CASSTPGQGYHEQYF. As DNA, the CDR3 is TGTGCCAGCAGCACTCCGGGACAGGGGTATCACGAGCAGTACTTC.

The chain carries TRBV7-9 and TRBJ2-3; 9 bases fit TRBD2. The CDR3 totals 16 residues. Germline values: CDR1 SEHNR, CDR2 FQNEAQ (reference sequence). V was clipped by 5 bases and J by 2 bases; unmatched bases: 8. The CDR3 bases are TGTGCCAGCAGCCTATTTAGCGGGAGCCTCACAGATACGCAGTATTTT. Encoded protein: CASSLFSGSLTDTQYF.

The J gene is TRBJ2-5, the V gene TRBV6-1; D not resolved. The DNA end is a closer match to TRBJ2-7, so the J assignment may be wrong. CDR3 length: 13 residues. CDR1 is MNHNS, CDR2 SASEGT, per germline. The CDR3 region is CASSVGLAYEQYF. CDR3 bases: TGTGCCAGCAGCGTAGGTCTAGCCTACGAGCAGTACTTC.

The chain is built from TRBV7-8 and TRBJ2-1; the match to TRBD2 covers 7 bases. The germline V gene encodes CDR1 SGHVS and CDR2 FQNEAQ. J was trimmed by 1 base and V by 2 bases; bases with no gene match: 5. The CDR3 is 16 amino acids. The CDR3 sequence is CASSLFGGSSYNEQFF. CDR3 bases: TGTGCCAGCAGCTTATTTGGCGGGAGTTCCTACAATGAGCAGTTCTTC.

This clone was recorded once. This chain's CDR3 is CASTPGTGDWNEQFF. The CDR3 DNA follows: TGTGCCAGCACCCCCGGGACAGGGGATTGGAATGAGCAGTTCTTC. The V call is TRBV9, the J call TRBJ2-1, with 10 bases identical to TRBD1. Germline values: CDR1 SGDLS, CDR2 YYNGEE. The CDR3 is 15 residues long. The V and J ends lost 6 bases and 7 bases, in that order; junction bases with no gene match: 10.

The chain uses TRBV5-1 and TRBJ2-5, with 9 bases identical to TRBD1. The CDR3 runs to 15 residues. CDR1 and CDR2 from the germline V gene are SGHRS and YFSETQ. Trimming cost V 3 bases and J 2 bases; bases outside gene matches: 5. CDR3 region: CASSSGDRDQETQYF. The CDR3 nucleotides are TGCGCCAGCAGCTCCGGGGACAGGGATCAAGAGACCCAGTACTTC.

The rearrangement joins TRBV29-1 to TRBJ2-3; the match to TRBD1 covers 7 bases. With V trimmed by 6 bases and J by 1 base, 13 bases remained unmatched. The CDR3 has 16 amino acids. Germline lookup yields CDR1 SQVTM and CDR2 ANQGSEA. Here the CDR3 DNA reads TGCAGCGTGCATGGGGGACAGAGGGTAGGCACAGATACGCAGTATTTT. Protein sequence: CSVHGGQRVGTDTQYF.

The chain is built from TRBV7-9 and TRBJ1-4; possibly TRBD1 for D (6 bases). The CDR3 is 16 residues long. Germline values: CDR1 SEHNR, CDR2 FQNEAQ (reference sequence). Trimming took off 4 bases at V and 0 bases at J, with 12 bases between the two ends. This chain's CDR3 is CASSSRTVATNEKLFF. CDR3 bases: TGTGCCAGCAGCTCTCGGACAGTCGCAACTAATGAAAAACTGTTTTTT. Complete variable domain (other parts from reference TRBV7-9 and TRBJ1-4): DTGVSQNPRHKITKRGQNVTFRCDPISEHNRLYWYRQTLGQGPEFLTYFQNEAQLEKSRLLSDRFSAERPKGSFSTLEIQRTEQGDSAMYLCASSSRTVATNEKLFFGSGTQLSVL.

This clone was counted between two and nine times. The J gene is TRBJ2-3, the V gene TRBV19; D unresolved. Trimming took off 4 bases at V and 2 bases at J, with 13 bases between the two ends. The CDR3 runs to 15 residues. Germline CDR1 is LNHDA and CDR2 is SQIVND (reference sequence). CDR3 sequence: CASSKYLLATDTQYF. The CDR3 region has the DNA TGTGCCAGTAGTAAATACCTTTTAGCCACAGATACGCAGTATTTT. Together with reference TRBV19 and TRBJ2-3, the CDR3 gives the full variable domain: DGGITQSPKYLFRKEGQNVTLSCEQNLNHDAMYWYRQDPGQGLRLIYYSQIVNDFQKGDIAEGYSVSREKKESFPLTVTSAQKNPTAFYLCASSKYLLATDTQYFGPGTRLTVL.

This clone has only one observation. The chain couples TRBV9 to TRBJ1-5; possible D gene TRBD1, 6 bases. Germline CDR1 is SGDLS and CDR2 is YYNGEE. This CDR3 region has 13 residues. The V gene lost 3 bases and the J gene lost 7 bases, with 11 bases spanning the gap. The CDR3: CASSEGVGQPQHF. CDR3 bases: TGTGCCAGCAGCGAGGGGGTTGGCCAGCCCCAGCATTTT.

The V gene is TRBV6-5, the J gene TRBJ2-5; a possible D gene is TRBD2 (5 bases). CDR3 length equals 14 residues. Deletions cut 6 bases from V and 5 bases from J, with 16 bases between. Germline assignment: CDR1 MNHEY and CDR2 SVGAGI. In DNA form, the CDR3 reads TGTGCCAGCAGACCTACCCGGACTTCGGAGACCCAGTACTTC. It translates to CASRPTRTSETQYF.

The V gene is TRBV5-1, the J gene TRBJ2-2; 12 nucleotides line up with TRBD2. CDR3 length equals 16 residues. After removal of 4 bases from V and 4 bases from J, the junction contained 5 bases not matched to a gene. Looked up from germline, CDR1 is SGHRS and CDR2 is YFSETQ. CDR3 in DNA: TGCGCCAGCAGCGCCACTAGCGGGAGGAGCACCGGGGAGCTGTTTTTT. It codes for CASSATSGRSTGELFF.

The rearrangement uses TRBV18 and TRBJ2-3, with D maybe TRBD2 (7 bases). V lost 3 bases and J lost 6, with 16 bases in between. Germline V gives CDR1 KGHSH, CDR2 LQKENI. The CDR3 covers 15 residues. The CDR3 coding sequence is TGTGCCAGCTCACCCAAAGGGGGGGATGACGATACGCAGTATTTT. Translation: CASSPKGGDDDTQYF. Using reference TRBV18 and TRBJ2-3 for the parts outside the CDR3, the full variable domain is NAGVMQNPRHLVRRRGQEARLRCSPMKGHSHVYWYRQLPEEGLKFMVYLQKENIIDESGMPKERFSAEFPKEGPSILRIQQVVRGDSAAYFCASSPKGGDDDTQYFGPGTRLTVL.

The CDR3 region is CASSLWGQGSSSYDTQYF. The DNA for the CDR3 is TGTGCCAGCAGCTTATGGGGACAGGGGAGTTCAAGCTACGATACGCAGTATTTT. J is TRBJ2-3 and V is TRBV13; 10 nucleotides line up with TRBD1. This CDR3 region has 18 residues. The trim removed 2 bases at V and 6 bases at J, leaving 14 bases unmatched. Per the germline V gene, CDR1 is PRHDT and CDR2 is FYEKMQ (reference sequence).